The 15 T cell receptor beta chains below come from one sample, sequenced in a study of STAT5B mutations in CD4+ large granular lymphocyte leukemia. Here immunoSEQ multiplex PCR was the method, and the copy in TCRdb shows in-frame clones only, minus some. This table has over 20,000 clones, about 76% appearing once. Sequencing was done on a sample of CD4+ T cells from blood buffy coats. The receptors stem from a human donor in good health.

This chain uses TRBV11-2 with TRBJ1-3, with D perhaps TRBD1 (5 bases). This CDR3 spans 17 amino acids. V shed 0 bases and J shed 1 base, with 13 bases lying between them. From germline, CDR1 is SGHAT and CDR2 FQNNGV. CDR3 loop: CASSLDRASSSGNTIYF. DNA for the CDR3: TGTGCCAGCAGCTTAGACAGGGCCAGCAGTTCTGGAAACACCATATATTTT.

This chain connects TRBV4-3 to TRBJ1-6, with 9 bases identical to TRBD1. CDR3 length: 15 residues. The germline CDR1 and CDR2 sequences are LGHNA and YSLEER. The V and J ends lost 1 base and 8 bases, in that order; junction bases with no gene match: 3. CDR3 sequence: CASSQVGTGYSPLHF. The CDR3 DNA reads as TGCGCCAGCAGCCAAGTGGGGACAGGGTATTCACCCCTCCACTTT.

The chain uses TRBV6-4 and TRBJ2-1, with 7 bases matching TRBD1. Germline V gives CDR1 MRHNA, CDR2 SNTAGT. V gave up 1 base and J gave up 0 bases; unmatched junction bases: 0. CDR3 length: 15 amino acids. The CDR3 sequence: CASSDWDSSYNEQFF. The CDR3 DNA is TGTGCCAGCAGTGACTGGGACAGCTCCTACAATGAGCAGTTCTTC.

The chain has TRBV7-2 and TRBJ1-1, with 8 bases that match TRBD1. The germline V gene encodes CDR1 SGHTA and CDR2 FQGNSA. This CDR3 has 14 residues. With V trimmed by 5 bases and J by 2 bases, 4 bases remained unmatched. The CDR3 DNA sequence: TGTGCCAGCAGCCGACAGGGGAGAAACACTGAAGCTTTCTTT. It is translated as CASSRQGRNTEAFF.

This clone was counted a single time. J is TRBJ2-7 and V is TRBV11-1; the match to TRBD2 covers 7 bases. V trimming: 5 bases; J trimming: 3 bases; junction bases outside the gene matches: 7. Looked up from germline, CDR1 is SGHAT and CDR2 is FQDESV (reference sequence). There are 14 residues in the CDR3. CDR3 in amino acids: CASSPTAGIYEQYF. CDR3 coding DNA: TGTGCCAGCAGCCCGACAGCGGGGATCTACGAGCAGTACTTC. The full variable domain, in which reference TRBV11-1 and TRBJ2-7 provide the parts outside the CDR3, is EAEVAQSPRYKITEKSQAVAFWCDPISGHATLYWYRQILGQGPELLVQFQDESVVDDSQLPKDRFSAERLKGVDSTLKIQPAELGDSAMYLCASSPTAGIYEQYFGPGTRLTVT.

This chain connects TRBV11-2 to TRBJ2-3, with no clear D. CDR1 is SGHAT, CDR2 FQNNGV, per germline. Trimming left V 10 bases short and J 7 bases short, with 18 bases between. CDR3 length: 13 residues. The CDR3 reads CATRTASIHTQYF. The CDR3 DNA reads as TGTGCCACCAGGACGGCCTCAATCCATACGCAGTATTTT.

The rearrangement uses TRBV30 and TRBJ2-3; D is possibly TRBD2 (5 bases). The V end lost 0 bases, the J end lost 1 base, and 5 bases lay between the germline ends. The CDR3 extends over 13 amino acids. Germline V gives CDR1 GTSNPN, CDR2 SVGIG (reference sequence). The CDR3 here is CAWSVRGTDTQYF. CDR3 DNA: TGTGCCTGGAGTGTGAGGGGCACAGATACGCAGTATTTT.

This rearrangement joins TRBV6-6 to TRBJ2-7; 7 bases fit TRBD2. The V and J ends lost 2 bases and 5 bases, in that order; junction bases with no gene match: 3. Germline V gene data show CDR1 as MNHNY and CDR2 as SVGAGI (reference sequence). The CDR3 has 13 amino acids. The CDR3 DNA follows: TGTGCCAGCAGTTACCCCGGGACTAACGAGCAGTACTTC. Residues: CASSYPGTNEQYF.

This sequence joins TRBV6-5 and TRBJ2-2, with unresolved D. This CDR3 has 13 amino acids. V shed 9 bases and J shed 4 bases, with 12 bases lying between them. Per germline, CDR1 MNHEY and CDR2 SVGAGI. Written as DNA, the CDR3 is TGTGCCAGTAGGATTGATGGCACCGGGGAGCTGTTTTTT. Protein sequence: CASRIDGTGELFF.

The chain combines TRBV27 with TRBJ1-1; D call uncertain. The CDR3 spans 15 residues. Germline V gene data show CDR1 as MNHEY and CDR2 as SMNVEV (reference sequence). V lost 0 bases to trimming and J lost 1 base, with 9 bases between them. As DNA, the CDR3 is TGTGCCAGCAGTTTATCGCCACAGCAGAACACTGAAGCTTTCTTT. Translation: CASSLSPQQNTEAFF.

This chain connects TRBV19 to TRBJ1-6; D gene ambiguous. Germline lookup yields CDR1 LNHDA and CDR2 SQIVND (reference sequence). V was cut by 10 bases and J by 8 bases, with 18 bases left in between. CDR3 size: 14 residues. The CDR3 is CATTQRLTHSPLHF. In nucleotides, the CDR3 is TGTGCCACTACCCAGAGGCTTACCCATTCACCCCTCCACTTT.

This clone has only one observation. V and J are TRBV29-1 and TRBJ1-2, with D perhaps matching TRBD1 (6 bases). The CDR3 runs to 13 residues. Germline values: CDR1 SQVTM, CDR2 ANQGSEA. V was shortened by 7 bases and J by 7 bases, with 19 bases between the two germline ends. As DNA, the CDR3 is TGCAGCGCTGGACAGAGGGGGGGAGCTGGCTACACCTTC. The encoded protein is CSAGQRGGAGYTF.

The chain carries TRBV15 and TRBJ2-7; no reliable D call. Germline V lookup: CDR1 LNHNV, CDR2 YYDKDF (reference sequence). V lost 0 bases to trimming and J lost 9 bases, with 12 bases between them. CDR3 length equals 13 residues. CDR3 amino acids: CATSRDPTHTQYV. In nucleotides, the CDR3 is TGTGCCACCAGCAGAGACCCGACCCACACGCAGTACGTC.

The rearrangement joins TRBV6-6 to TRBJ2-3, with D unresolved. CDR3 size: 14 residues. CDR1 and CDR2 (germline): MNHNY, SVGAGI (reference sequence). Trimming removed 6 bases at V and 5 bases at J, with 15 bases between. The CDR3 bases are TGTGCCAGCAGCTACCGGAGACCTCAAGATACGCAGTATTTT. Translation gives CASSYRRPQDTQYF.

This clone was found a few times. The rearrangement links TRBV5-5 to TRBJ2-3; 12 bases map to TRBD2. Trimming cost V 4 bases and J 3 bases; bases outside gene matches: 6. The germline CDR1 and CDR2 sequences are SGHKS and YYEKEE (reference sequence). The CDR3 consists of 16 residues. For the CDR3, the DNA is TGTGCCAGCAGCCTAACCGGGACTAGCGGGACAGATACGCAGTATTTT. It yields the protein CASSLTGTSGTDTQYF.